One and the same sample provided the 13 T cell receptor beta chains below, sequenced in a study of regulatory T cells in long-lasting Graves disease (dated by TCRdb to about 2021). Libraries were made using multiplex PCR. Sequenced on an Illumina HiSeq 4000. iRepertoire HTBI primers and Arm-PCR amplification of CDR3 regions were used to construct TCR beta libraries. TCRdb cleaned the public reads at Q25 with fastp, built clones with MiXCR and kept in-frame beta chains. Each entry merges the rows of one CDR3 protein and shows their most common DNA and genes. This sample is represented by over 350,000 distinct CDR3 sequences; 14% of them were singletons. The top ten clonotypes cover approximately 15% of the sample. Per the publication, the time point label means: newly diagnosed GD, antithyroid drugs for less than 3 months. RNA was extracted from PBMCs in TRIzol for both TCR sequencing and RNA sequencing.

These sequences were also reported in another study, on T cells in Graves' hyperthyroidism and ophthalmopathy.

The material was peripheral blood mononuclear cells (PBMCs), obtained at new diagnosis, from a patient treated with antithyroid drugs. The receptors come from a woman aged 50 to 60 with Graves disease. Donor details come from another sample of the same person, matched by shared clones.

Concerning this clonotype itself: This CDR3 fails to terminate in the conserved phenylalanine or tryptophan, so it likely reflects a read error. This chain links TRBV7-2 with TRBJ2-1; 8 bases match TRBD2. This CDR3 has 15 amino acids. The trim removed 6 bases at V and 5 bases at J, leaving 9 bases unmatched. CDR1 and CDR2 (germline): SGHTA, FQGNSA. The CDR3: CASRQGAGAHNEQFI. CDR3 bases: TGTGCCAGCAGGCAGGGAGCGGGAGCCCACAATGAGCAGTTCATC.

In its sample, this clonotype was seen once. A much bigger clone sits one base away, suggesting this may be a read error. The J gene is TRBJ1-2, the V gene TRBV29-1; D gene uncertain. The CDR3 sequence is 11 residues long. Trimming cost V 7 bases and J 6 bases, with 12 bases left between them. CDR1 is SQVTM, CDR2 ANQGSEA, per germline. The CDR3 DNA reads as TGCAGCGCTGGCAGGCAGGATGGCTACACCTTC. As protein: CSAGRQDGYTF.

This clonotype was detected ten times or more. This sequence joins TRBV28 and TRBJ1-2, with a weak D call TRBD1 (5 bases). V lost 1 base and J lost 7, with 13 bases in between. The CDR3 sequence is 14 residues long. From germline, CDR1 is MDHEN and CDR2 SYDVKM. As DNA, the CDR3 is TGTGCCAGCAGTTTATCAAACAATCAGGGTGGCTACACCTTC. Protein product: CASSLSNNQGGYTF.

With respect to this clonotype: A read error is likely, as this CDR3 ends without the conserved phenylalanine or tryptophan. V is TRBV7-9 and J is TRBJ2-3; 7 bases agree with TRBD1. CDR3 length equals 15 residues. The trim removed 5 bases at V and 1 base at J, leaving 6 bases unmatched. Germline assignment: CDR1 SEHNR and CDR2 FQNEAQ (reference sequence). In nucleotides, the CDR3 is TGTGCCAGCAGCGCCCGGGACAGAGGCACAGATACGCAGTATTCT. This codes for CASSARDRGTDTQYS.

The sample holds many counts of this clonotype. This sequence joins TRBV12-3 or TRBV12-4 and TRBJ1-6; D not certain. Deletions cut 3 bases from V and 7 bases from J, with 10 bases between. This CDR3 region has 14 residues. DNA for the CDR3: TGTGCCAGCAGTTTTAACTCAAGAAATTCACCCCTCCACTTT. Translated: CASSFNSRNSPLHF.

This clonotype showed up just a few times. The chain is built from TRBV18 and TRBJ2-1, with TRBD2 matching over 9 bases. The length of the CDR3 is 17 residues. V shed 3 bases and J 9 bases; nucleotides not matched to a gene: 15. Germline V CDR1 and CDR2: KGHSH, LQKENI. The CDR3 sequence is CASSPPSQAGGQVEQFF. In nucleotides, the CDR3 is TGTGCCAGCTCACCCCCCTCCCAGGCGGGAGGGCAGGTTGAGCAGTTCTTC.

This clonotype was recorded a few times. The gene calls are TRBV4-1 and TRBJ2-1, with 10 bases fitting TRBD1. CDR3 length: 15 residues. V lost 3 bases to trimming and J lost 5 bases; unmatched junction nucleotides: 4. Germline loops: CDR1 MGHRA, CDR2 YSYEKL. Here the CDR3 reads CASSQGQGIDNEQFF. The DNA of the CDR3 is TGCGCCAGCAGCCAGGGACAGGGGATAGACAATGAGCAGTTCTTC.

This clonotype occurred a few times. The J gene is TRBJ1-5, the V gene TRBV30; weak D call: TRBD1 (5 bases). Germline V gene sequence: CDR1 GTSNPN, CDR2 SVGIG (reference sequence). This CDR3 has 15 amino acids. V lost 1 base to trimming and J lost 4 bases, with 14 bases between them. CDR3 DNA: TGTGCCTGGAGTGCCTGGGGACCGACAAATCAGCCCCAGCATTTT. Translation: CAWSAWGPTNQPQHF.

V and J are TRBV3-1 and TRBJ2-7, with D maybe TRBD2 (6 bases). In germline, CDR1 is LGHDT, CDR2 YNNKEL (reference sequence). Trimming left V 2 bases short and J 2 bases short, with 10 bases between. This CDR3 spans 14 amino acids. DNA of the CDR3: TGTGCCAGCAGCCAAACGGGAGCTACCTACGAGCAGTACTTC. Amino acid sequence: CASSQTGATYEQYF.

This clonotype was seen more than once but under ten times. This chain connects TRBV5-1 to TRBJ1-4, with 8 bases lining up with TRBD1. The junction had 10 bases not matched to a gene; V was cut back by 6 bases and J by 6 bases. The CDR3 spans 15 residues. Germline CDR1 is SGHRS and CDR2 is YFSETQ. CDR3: CASNTGQAGDEKLFF. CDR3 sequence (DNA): TGCGCCAGCAACACGGGACAGGCTGGGGATGAAAAACTGTTTTTT.

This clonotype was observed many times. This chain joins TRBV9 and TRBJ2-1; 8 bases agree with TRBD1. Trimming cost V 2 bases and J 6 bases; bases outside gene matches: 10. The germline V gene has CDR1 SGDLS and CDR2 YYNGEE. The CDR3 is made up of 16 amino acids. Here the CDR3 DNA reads TGTGCCAGCAGCGTCGAACTGGGGACAGGCGGCAATGAGCAGTTCTTC. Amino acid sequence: CASSVELGTGGNEQFF. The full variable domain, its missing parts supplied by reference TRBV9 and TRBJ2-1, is DSGVTQTPKHLITATGQRVTLRCSPRSGDLSVYWYQQSLDQGLQFLIQYYNGEERAKGNILERFSAQQFPDLHSELNLSSLELGDSALYFCASSVELGTGGNEQFFGPGTRLTVL.

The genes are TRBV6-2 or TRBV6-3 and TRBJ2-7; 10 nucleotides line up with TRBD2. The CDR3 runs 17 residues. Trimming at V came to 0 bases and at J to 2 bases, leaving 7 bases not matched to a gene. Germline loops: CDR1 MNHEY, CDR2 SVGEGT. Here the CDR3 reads CASSYSSMLAGAYEQYF. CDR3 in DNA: TGTGCCAGCAGTTACTCGAGTATGCTAGCGGGGGCCTACGAGCAGTACTTC.

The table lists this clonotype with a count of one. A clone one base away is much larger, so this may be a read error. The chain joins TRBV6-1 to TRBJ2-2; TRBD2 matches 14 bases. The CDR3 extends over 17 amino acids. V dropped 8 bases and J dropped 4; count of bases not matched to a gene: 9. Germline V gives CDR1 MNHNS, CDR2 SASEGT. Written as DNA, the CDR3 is TGTGCCAGCGGCAGACTAGCGGGAGGGGCGGGCACCGGGGAGCTGTTTTTT. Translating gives CASGRLAGGAGTGELFF.